This TCR beta chain was found in a study of shared clonotypes between healthy human individuals. Across the study: There were three CD4 naive, three CD4 memory, two CD8 naive and one CD8 memory plates per donor.

CD45RA-negative memory and CD45RA+ naive subsets were split from the CD4+ cells. Study-level points and caveats: Rarefaction curves obtained for sorted subsets showed sequencing incomplete despite large depth. The authors sampled blood alone, and tissue repertoires likely differ.

As to this clone: What it binds is unknown.

The repertoire was sequenced with immunoSEQ multiplex PCR; TCRdb's copy has only in-frame clones and lacks some. The profile shows approximately 2.5 million clones, just over 90% of them singletons. The ends were cut back, 0 bases at V and 1 base at J, with 10 bases in the middle. Germline V gene data show CDR1 as MGHRA and CDR2 as YSYEKL. This CDR3 contains 15 residues. The chain has TRBV4-1 and TRBJ2-7; tentatively, D is TRBD1 (5 bases). Source material: naive CD4+ T cells sorted from blood. Subset in this sample: CD45RA+ positively selected. This sequence originates from a man aged 18 to 35 in good health. The CDR3 DNA follows: TGCGCCAGCAGCCAAGATGAGACAGATTCCTACGAGCAGTACTTC. This codes for CASSQDETDSYEQYF.